Below, 30 T cell receptor beta chains from the same sample are listed, as sequenced in a study of yellow fever vaccine responses in identical twins. Each CDR3 protein gets one entry after TCRdb re-called the RT-PCR reads with MiXCR. The profile covers over a thousand distinct CDR3 sequences, with 86% appearing a single time and 8% to 10% taken by the ten largest. The sample was T cells from blood (PBMCs), unsorted or a sorted subset (not recorded which), taken before or after yellow fever vaccination (not recorded which). The source is a woman under 30 who received the yellow fever vaccine.

The chain carries TRBV6-1 and TRBJ2-7; 9 bases are a match to TRBD2. Germline V CDR1 and CDR2: MNHNS, SASEGT. With V trimmed by 5 bases and J by 0 bases, 5 bases remained unmatched. The CDR3 runs 15 residues. CDR3 loop: CASSQLAGDSYEQYF. In nucleotides, the CDR3 is TGTGCCAGCAGTCAATTAGCGGGGGACTCCTACGAGCAGTACTTC.

The chain carries TRBV15 and TRBJ2-3, with 9 bases lining up with TRBD1. The CDR3 length is 16 residues. Germline V lookup: CDR1 LNHNV, CDR2 YYDKDF (reference sequence). V lost 3 bases and J lost 1; bases outside the gene matches: 5. As DNA, the CDR3 is TGTGCCACCAGCAGGGACAGGGGAGGGGGCACAGATACGCAGTATTTT. Translated, it gives CATSRDRGGGTDTQYF.

This chain joins TRBV11-2 and TRBJ2-6, with 14 positions matching TRBD2. The CDR3 length is 18 residues. Germline CDR1 reads SGHAT; CDR2 reads FQNNGV. The V and J ends lost 3 bases and 3 bases, in that order; junction bases with no gene match: 4. The CDR3 region has the DNA TGTGCCAGCAGCTTTCGACTAGCGGGAGGGATTGGGGCCAACGTCCTGACTTTC. This gives the protein CASSFRLAGGIGANVLTF.

J is TRBJ2-1 and V is TRBV29-1; D unclear. Germline V gene lookup returns CDR1 SQVTM and CDR2 ANQGSEA. The CDR3 extends over 12 amino acids. Trimming stripped 2 bases from V and 10 bases from J, with 12 bases between. CDR3 DNA: TGCAGCGTTGAACCAAGTGTCAGCGAGCAGTTCTTC. Residues: CSVEPSVSEQFF.

This clonotype was seen a single time. CDR3 nucleotide sequence: TGCAGTGCTACCGGGCTTACGAGGGAGCAGTACTTC. This codes for CSATGLTREQYF. The rearrangement links TRBV20-1 to TRBJ2-7, with D uncertain. Per germline, CDR1 DFQATT and CDR2 SNEGSKA (reference sequence). The length of the CDR3 is 12 residues. V was clipped by 4 bases and J by 7 bases, with 14 bases between them.

This chain connects TRBV28 to TRBJ2-2, with D possibly TRBD1 on 6 matching bases. V lost 2 bases, J lost 3 bases, and 7 bases lay in between. This CDR3 comprises 14 residues. CDR1 and CDR2 (germline): MDHEN, SYDVKM. The chain's CDR3 is CASSLQGYTGELFF. The DNA for the CDR3 is TGTGCCAGCAGTTTACAGGGGTACACCGGGGAGCTGTTTTTT.

This clonotype was counted between two and nine times. The chain recombines TRBV6-5 with TRBJ1-3, with D hard to call. V was trimmed by 3 bases and J by 0 bases, leaving 9 bases between them. CDR1 and CDR2 from the germline V gene are MNHEY and SVGAGI. CDR3 length: 15 residues. This CDR3 is CASSYSDGSGNTIYF. DNA for the CDR3: TGTGCCAGCAGTTATTCCGACGGCTCTGGAAACACCATATATTTT.

The chain recombines TRBV20-1 with TRBJ2-7; D not resolved. V lost 5 bases, J lost 5 bases, and 13 bases lay in between. This CDR3 comprises 12 residues. Germline loops: CDR1 DFQATT, CDR2 SNEGSKA (reference sequence). The CDR3 loop is CSAPRKADEQYF. The CDR3 region has the DNA TGCAGTGCTCCCAGAAAGGCAGACGAGCAGTACTTC.

The J gene is TRBJ1-2, the V gene TRBV13; 8 nucleotides align to TRBD1. There are 15 residues in the CDR3. Germline CDR1 reads PRHDT; CDR2 reads FYEKMQ (reference sequence). J lost 4 bases, V lost 0 bases, and 4 bases had no gene match. CDR3 protein: CASSLGYDRGYGYTF. CDR3 DNA: TGTGCCAGCAGCTTAGGCTACGACAGGGGCTATGGCTACACCTTC.

In this sample, this clonotype turned up a few times. This sequence joins TRBV11-2 and TRBJ1-2; D might be TRBD1 (6 bases). Germline values: CDR1 SGHAT, CDR2 FQNNGV. V dropped 5 bases and J dropped 2 bases, with 15 bases sitting between them. The CDR3 contains 15 residues. The CDR3 region is CASSAGGAVNYGYTF. CDR3 nucleotides: TGTGCCAGCAGCGCCGGGGGGGCTGTAAACTATGGCTACACCTTC. The whole variable domain, remainder taken from reference TRBV11-2 and TRBJ1-2, is EAGVAQSPRYKIIEKRQSVAFWCNPISGHATLYWYQQILGQGPKLLIQFQNNGVVDDSQLPKDRFSAERLKGVDSTLKIQPAKLEDSAVYLCASSAGGAVNYGYTFGSGTRLTVV.

The chain employs TRBV15 and TRBJ2-1, with TRBD2 as a possible D gene (6 bases). The germline CDR1 and CDR2 sequences are LNHNV and YYDKDF (reference sequence). V dropped 0 bases and J dropped 10 bases, with 13 bases sitting between them. The CDR3 is 14 amino acids. The CDR3 is CATSRDQEGLEQFF. CDR3 coding DNA: TGTGCCACCAGCAGAGATCAGGAGGGTTTGGAGCAGTTCTTC.

Here the CDR3 DNA reads TGTGCCAGCAGCCCTCGGACTAGCGGGAGGGAACCCTACGAGCAGTACTTC. Translation gives CASSPRTSGREPYEQYF. The chain is built from TRBV11-3 and TRBJ2-7; TRBD2 matches 15 bases. CDR1 is SGHNT and CDR2 is YENEEA in the germline V gene. Trimming at V came to 5 bases and at J to 2 bases, leaving 7 bases not matched to a gene. There are 17 residues in the CDR3.

Only a few counts were recorded for this clonotype. V is TRBV10-1 and J is TRBJ2-1; TRBD2 agrees at 9 bases. V shed 6 bases, J shed 6 bases, and the junction held 9 bases outside the gene matches. Per the germline V gene, CDR1 is WNHNN and CDR2 is SYGVQD (reference sequence). CDR3 length equals 15 residues. The CDR3 reads CASRASTSGGNEQFF. As DNA, the CDR3 is TGCGCCAGCAGGGCCTCGACTAGCGGAGGCAATGAGCAGTTCTTC.

The V and J genes are TRBV3-1 and TRBJ2-5; either TRBD1 or TRBD2 may supply D (5 bases each). There are 13 residues in the CDR3. V was trimmed by 5 bases and J by 4 bases, leaving 11 bases between them. The germline V gene has CDR1 LGHDT and CDR2 YNNKEL (reference sequence). The CDR3 protein is CASSYGDRETQYF. CDR3 in DNA: TGTGCCAGCAGCTACGGGGACCGAGAGACCCAGTACTTC.

The chain has TRBV5-1 and TRBJ1-2; possibly TRBD1 for D (5 bases). V lost 1 base to trimming and J lost 8 bases, with 12 bases between them. Germline loops: CDR1 SGHRS, CDR2 YFSETQ. This CDR3 has 13 residues. CDR3 sequence: CASSLSGLVGYTF. The CDR3 nucleotides read TGCGCCAGCAGCTTGTCAGGGCTTGTCGGCTACACCTTC. Together with reference TRBV5-1 and TRBJ1-2, the CDR3 gives the full variable domain: KAGVTQTPRYLIKTRGQQVTLSCSPISGHRSVSWYQQTPGQGLQFLFEYFSETQRNKGNFPGRFSGRQFSNSRSEMNVSTLELGDSALYLCASSLSGLVGYTFGSGTRLTVV.

V and J are TRBV12-3 or TRBV12-4 and TRBJ1-1; perhaps TRBD1 as D (6 bases). V dropped 6 bases and J dropped 1 base, with 18 bases sitting between them. The CDR3 runs 16 residues. CDR3: CASRLPPPTGNTEAFF. The CDR3 coding sequence is TGTGCCAGCAGATTACCCCCACCGACAGGGAACACTGAAGCTTTCTTT.

J is TRBJ2-5 and V is TRBV14; D assignment may be TRBD1 or TRBD2 (5 bases each). The V end was cut by 1 base, the J end by 5 bases, with 11 bases between. This CDR3 region has 14 residues. From germline, CDR1 is SGHDN and CDR2 FVKESK. The CDR3 bases are TGTGCCAGCAGCCAAGGACTCTGGGGGGAGACCCAGTACTTC. This sequence encodes CASSQGLWGETQYF. The full variable domain, its missing parts supplied by reference TRBV14 and TRBJ2-5, is EAGVTQFPSHSVIEKGQTVTLRCDPISGHDNLYWYRRVMGKEIKFLLHFVKESKQDESGMPNNRFLAERTGGTYSTLKVQPAELEDSGVYFCASSQGLWGETQYFGPGTRLLVL.

The chain uses TRBV15 and TRBJ2-7; 7 bases match TRBD1. This CDR3 contains 13 residues. After removal of 5 bases from V and 1 base from J, the junction contained 2 bases not matched to a gene. Germline V gene data show CDR1 as LNHNV and CDR2 as YYDKDF (reference sequence). The CDR3, as DNA: TGTGCCACCAGCGAGGACAGGTCCTACGAGCAGTACTTC. Translating gives CATSEDRSYEQYF.

V and J are TRBV10-3 and TRBJ2-7, with a weak D call TRBD1 (6 bases). The germline V gene encodes CDR1 ENHRY and CDR2 SYGVKD. The CDR3 has 15 amino acids. Deletions cut 3 bases from V and 0 bases from J, with 12 bases between. CDR3 sequence reads: CAISDEGVLSYEQYF. The CDR3 bases are TGTGCCATCAGTGACGAGGGGGTACTCTCCTACGAGCAGTACTTC.

A few counts support this clonotype. The rearrangement uses TRBV15 and TRBJ1-1; 7 nucleotides line up with TRBD1. Germline CDR1 and CDR2: LNHNV and YYDKDF (reference sequence). CDR3 length: 14 amino acids. The ends lost 2 bases at V and 3 bases at J; junction bases unmatched: 3. CDR3 sequence (DNA): TGTGCCACCAGCAGACACAGGGGCTACACTGAAGCTTTCTTT. Amino acids: CATSRHRGYTEAFF.

The rearrangement links TRBV10-3 to TRBJ2-7; 7 bases match TRBD1. The CDR3 is 12 amino acids. The trim removed 11 bases at V and 2 bases at J, leaving 6 bases unmatched. Germline V lookup: CDR1 ENHRY, CDR2 SYGVKD. DNA of the CDR3: TGTGCCTCACGACAGGGACCCTACGAGCAGTACTTC. Encoded protein: CASRQGPYEQYF.

This chain uses TRBV7-9 with TRBJ1-4, with D perhaps matching TRBD1 (5 bases). The CDR3 extends over 13 amino acids. V lost 5 bases and J 6 bases, leaving 10 bases between the germline ends. CDR1 SEHNR and CDR2 FQNEAQ come from the germline V gene (reference sequence). CDR3 in DNA: TGTGCCAGCAGCCTGTGGGGGGATGAAAAACTGTTTTTT. This sequence encodes CASSLWGDEKLFF.

The chain uses TRBV6-5 and TRBJ1-6; D gene uncertain. The germline CDR1 and CDR2 sequences are MNHEY and SVGAGI. The CDR3 sequence is 13 residues long. The V and J ends lost 2 bases and 12 bases respectively, with 11 bases between them. Here the CDR3 DNA reads TGTGCCAGCAGTTACGATCCAGGCGAACCCCTCCACTTT. This codes for CASSYDPGEPLHF.

The chain links TRBV6-2 or TRBV6-3 to TRBJ1-2; perhaps TRBD1 as D (6 bases). The V gene lost 0 bases and the J gene lost 8 bases, with 16 bases spanning the gap. The CDR3 is 15 amino acids. Per the germline V gene, CDR1 is MNHEY and CDR2 is SVGEGT. CDR3 protein: CASSYSETGYGGYTF. The CDR3 nucleotides are TGTGCCAGCAGTTACTCGGAAACAGGGTACGGAGGCTACACCTTC.

The rearrangement links TRBV10-1 to TRBJ2-7, with TRBD2 matching 12 bases. The junction had 4 bases not matched to a gene; V was cut back by 5 bases and J by 2 bases. The CDR3 is 15 amino acids. In germline, CDR1 is WNHNN, CDR2 SYGVQD (reference sequence). The CDR3 loop is CASSKPSGGAYEQYF. The CDR3 coding sequence is TGCGCCAGCAGTAAACCTAGCGGGGGGGCCTACGAGCAGTACTTC.

V usage is TRBV30 and J usage is TRBJ2-7; D might be TRBD2 (5 bases). V was pared by 4 bases and J by 3 bases, with 16 bases between. CDR1 is GTSNPN and CDR2 is SVGIG in the germline V gene (reference sequence). CDR3 length equals 14 residues. In DNA, the CDR3 is TGTGCCTGGATAAGAGGGTCATCGATCTACGAGCAGTACTTC. Protein sequence: CAWIRGSSIYEQYF.

V usage is TRBV5-5 and J usage is TRBJ2-1; no reliable D call. Germline-derived CDR1 and CDR2 are SGHKS and YYEKEE (reference sequence). CDR3 length: 15 residues. Deletions cut 0 bases from V and 2 bases from J, with 9 bases between. CDR3 nucleotides: TGTGCCAGCAGCTTGGGGACCTGGACCTACAATGAGCAGTTCTTC. Protein sequence: CASSLGTWTYNEQFF.

This clonotype has only one observation. This chain links TRBV20-1 with TRBJ2-5; the match to TRBD2 covers 7 bases. CDR1 DFQATT and CDR2 SNEGSKA come from the germline V gene (reference sequence). This CDR3 is built from 13 residues. V shed 3 bases and J 3 bases; nucleotides not matched to a gene: 4. The CDR3 region is CSASAGAEETQYF. CDR3 bases: TGCAGTGCTAGTGCGGGAGCGGAAGAGACCCAGTACTTC.

This clonotype was found once. The chain carries TRBV11-2 and TRBJ2-7; D is uncertain. V shed 3 bases and J shed 3 bases, with 9 bases lying between them. The CDR3 covers 13 residues. Germline assignment: CDR1 SGHAT and CDR2 FQNNGV. CDR3 bases: TGTGCCAGCAGCTTCGGCAGGATCTACGAGCAGTACTTC. Protein sequence: CASSFGRIYEQYF.

The chain combines TRBV6-5 with TRBJ2-1; 9 nucleotides agree with TRBD2. The CDR3 totals 15 residues. V shed 2 bases and J 10 bases; nucleotides not matched to a gene: 9. CDR1 is MNHEY, CDR2 SVGAGI, per germline. DNA for the CDR3: TGTGCCAGCAGTTACATGTTGGCTAGCGGGAAAGAGCAGTTCTTC. Its protein is CASSYMLASGKEQFF.